The 3 T cell receptor beta chains reported below all come from one sample, sequenced in a study of immune evolution from preneoplasia to lung adenocarcinoma. Clones were sequenced by immunoSEQ multiplex PCR, and TCRdb holds only the in-frame ones, with some missing. The repertoire holds 11,000 or so clones, with 78% as singletons. The sequencing input was FFPE minimally invasive lung adenocarcinoma tissue. The receptors were gathered from a person aged 60-80 years with lung adenocarcinoma.

The rearrangement joins TRBV19 to TRBJ1-5; no reliable D call. Germline V gives CDR1 LNHDA, CDR2 SQIVND (reference sequence). This CDR3 comprises 13 residues. Trimming cost V 5 bases and J 7 bases, with 12 bases left between them. The CDR3 sequence: CASSPGPGQPQHF. CDR3 DNA sequence: TGTGCCAGTAGTCCCGGGCCGGGGCAGCCCCAGCATTTT.

This chain links TRBV14 with TRBJ2-7; 12 nucleotides match TRBD2. The CDR3 runs to 17 residues. The V gene end was trimmed by 0 bases and the J gene end by 4 bases; junction bases not matched to a gene: 7. Germline V gene data show CDR1 as SGHDN and CDR2 as FVKESK. CDR3 sequence reads: CASSQERGLAGSYEQYF. The CDR3 nucleotides are TGTGCCAGCAGCCAAGAGCGCGGACTAGCGGGGAGTTACGAGCAGTACTTC.

This clone was seen a handful of times. The chain links TRBV28 to TRBJ1-5; 8 bases match TRBD1. Unmatched junction bases numbered 5, after V lost 3 bases and J lost 4 bases. The length of the CDR3 is 15 residues. Germline CDR1 is MDHEN and CDR2 is SYDVKM. CDR3 residues: CASSLGRGPNQPQHF. The CDR3 region has the DNA TGTGCCAGCAGTTTGGGCAGGGGGCCGAATCAGCCCCAGCATTTT.